Following are 12 T cell receptor beta chains from one sample sequenced in a study of somatic mutations in cytotoxic T cells in rheumatoid arthritis. Clones were read by immunoSEQ multiplex PCR, and TCRdb kept only the in-frame ones, dropping some. This sample has some 15,000 clones, with 79% found just once. Sample: CD8+ T cells sorted from blood. The receptors stem from an adult with rheumatoid arthritis.

Only a few counts were recorded for this clone. The chain combines TRBV5-1 with TRBJ1-1; a possible D gene is TRBD1 (5 bases). In germline, CDR1 is SGHRS, CDR2 YFSETQ. Trimming stripped 4 bases from V and 5 bases from J, with 21 bases between. This CDR3 has 16 residues. The CDR3 DNA reads TGCGCCAGCAGCCCGCTGGGTCTAGGGGCGCTTACTGAAGCTTTCTTT. Its protein is CASSPLGLGALTEAFF.

V gene TRBV28 combines with J gene TRBJ2-7, with D unclear. Germline V gene sequence: CDR1 MDHEN, CDR2 SYDVKM. This CDR3 spans 15 amino acids. V was pared by 3 bases and J by 0 bases, with 12 bases between. CDR3 sequence: CASSLVGPLSYEQYF. CDR3 sequence (DNA): TGTGCCAGCAGTTTGGTAGGTCCCCTCTCCTACGAGCAGTACTTC.

The V call is TRBV6-5, the J call TRBJ1-4; D gene ambiguous. Trimming took off 0 bases at V and 9 bases at J, with 17 bases between the two ends. Germline CDR1 MNHEY, CDR2 SVGAGI. The CDR3 sequence is 16 residues long. The CDR3: CASSYSSRRLGKKLFF. CDR3 DNA: TGTGCCAGCAGTTACTCGAGTCGGAGACTCGGAAAAAAACTGTTTTTT.

CDR3 loop: CAISEGGGGKPYEQYF. As DNA, the CDR3 is TGTGCCATCAGTGAGGGAGGGGGGGGCAAGCCCTACGAGCAGTACTTC. The chain employs TRBV10-3 and TRBJ2-7; the D gene is possibly TRBD2 (7 bases). The CDR3 length is 16 residues. CDR1 is ENHRY and CDR2 is SYGVKD in the germline V gene. The ends were cut back, 2 bases at V and 2 bases at J, with 16 bases in the middle.

The chain is built from TRBV4-3 and TRBJ2-7, with D maybe TRBD2 (5 bases). This CDR3 is built from 15 residues. Germline loops: CDR1 LGHNA, CDR2 YSLEER. Trimming removed 0 bases from V and 7 bases from J, with 16 bases in between. The CDR3 spells CASSQDREDYGEQYF. CDR3 in DNA: TGCGCCAGCAGCCAAGATCGGGAAGACTACGGGGAGCAGTACTTC.

A few counts support this clone. The chain employs TRBV7-8 and TRBJ2-7, with D possibly TRBD1 on 6 matching bases. The germline gives CDR1 SGHVS, CDR2 FQNEAQ. With 2 bases removed from V and 0 bases from J, the gap between germline ends came to 8 bases. This CDR3 spans 14 amino acids. The CDR3 DNA reads as TGTGCCAGCAGCTTAACAGGGTTCTCCTACGAGCAGTACTTC. Protein sequence: CASSLTGFSYEQYF. The whole variable domain, remainder taken from reference TRBV7-8 and TRBJ2-7, is GAGVSQSPRYKVAKRGQDVALRCDPISGHVSLFWYQQALGQGPEFLTYFQNEAQLDKSGLPSDRFFAERPEGSVSTLKIQRTQQEDSAVYLCASSLTGFSYEQYFGPGTRLTVT.

This clone was seen a few times. The chain is built from TRBV29-1 and TRBJ1-1; D remains ambiguous. The V and J ends lost 4 bases and 2 bases respectively, with 14 bases between them. The CDR3 runs to 14 residues. CDR1 is SQVTM, CDR2 ANQGSEA, per germline. For the CDR3, the DNA is TGCAGCGTTGGTCGGGGTGAAAAAAACACTGAAGCTTTCTTT. Its protein is CSVGRGEKNTEAFF.

This chain links TRBV2 with TRBJ2-1; 7 nucleotides align to TRBD2. CDR1 is SNHLY, CDR2 FYNNEI, per germline. The trim removed 6 bases at V and 7 bases at J, leaving 15 bases unmatched. The CDR3 totals 16 residues. The CDR3 DNA reads TGTGCCAGCAGGAGAGATTGGGCGGGAGTGGGAAATGAGCAGTTCTTC. Residues: CASRRDWAGVGNEQFF.

The chain employs TRBV13 and TRBJ2-2; 16 bases match TRBD2. The CDR3 consists of 20 residues. The trim removed 7 bases at V and 0 bases at J, leaving 11 bases unmatched. CDR1 PRHDT and CDR2 FYEKMQ come from the germline V gene (reference sequence). The CDR3, as DNA: TGTGCCAGCATCGATCCCGCCGGGACTAGCGGGAGGGCGAACACCGGGGAGCTGTTTTTT. As protein: CASIDPAGTSGRANTGELFF.

The chain links TRBV5-4 to TRBJ2-7, with D possibly being TRBD1 or TRBD2 (5 bases each). Germline-derived CDR1 and CDR2 are SGHNT and YYREEE (reference sequence). Between the trimmed V and J ends, which lost 3 bases and 4 bases, there was a span of 11 bases. The CDR3 runs to 13 residues. CDR3 DNA sequence: TGTGCCAGCAGCTGGGACCCGGGGTACGAGCAGTACTTC. This sequence encodes CASSWDPGYEQYF.

J is TRBJ2-5 and V is TRBV5-8; 9 positions match TRBD2. The CDR3 covers 16 residues. Germline CDR1 and CDR2: SGHTS and YDEGEE. V trimming: 2 bases; J trimming: 5 bases; junction bases outside the gene matches: 10. As DNA, the CDR3 is TGTGCCAGCAGCTTTTGGGATAGCGGGAGCGGTGAGACCCAGTACTTC. It encodes CASSFWDSGSGETQYF. The whole variable domain, filled in from reference TRBV5-8 and TRBJ2-5, reads EAGVTQSPTHLIKTRGQQATLRCSPISGHTSVYWYQQALGLGLQFLLWYDEGEERNRGNFPPRFSGRQFPNYSSELNVNALELEDSALYLCASSFWDSGSGETQYFGPGTRLLVL.

The chain recombines TRBV5-4 with TRBJ2-3; D possibly corresponds to TRBD2 (5 bases). CDR1 and CDR2 from the germline V gene are SGHNT and YYREEE (reference sequence). Between the trimmed V and J ends, which lost 4 bases and 5 bases, there was a span of 8 bases. The CDR3 runs to 12 residues. In nucleotides, the CDR3 is TGTGCCAGCAGCCCTGGACTAGATACGCAGTATTTT. Protein product: CASSPGLDTQYF.